This is a list of T cell receptor beta chains from one sample in a study of yellow fever vaccine responses in identical twins. TCRdb reprocessed the RT-PCR reads via MiXCR and lists one record per CDR3 protein. The data show roughly 18,000 distinct CDR3 sequences, around 67% seen once. Source: T cells from blood (PBMCs), unsorted or a sorted subset (not recorded which), taken before or after yellow fever vaccination (not recorded which). The receptors were gathered from a woman between 18 and 30 years old who received the yellow fever vaccine. Both conserved end residues are part of each CDR3. Fields, in order: CDR3 protein, clone size, J gene, D gene, V gene. The D gene is left open where the match is weak. Rows may omit the clone size; those that give it use once, few, many or a size class.

cdr3_aa: CASSQAGTGPANTGELFF; clone_size: .; j_call: TRBJ2-2; d_call: .; v_call: TRBV4-2
cdr3_aa: CASSTSRQETQYF; clone_size: .; j_call: TRBJ2-5; d_call: .; v_call: TRBV2
cdr3_aa: CASGSATGTRPQHF; clone_size: .; j_call: TRBJ1-5; d_call: TRBD1; v_call: TRBV12-5
cdr3_aa: CASSYSGTGNSPLHF; clone_size: .; j_call: TRBJ1-6; d_call: TRBD1; v_call: TRBV5-1
cdr3_aa: CASSPGTTGELFF; clone_size: .; j_call: TRBJ2-2; d_call: .; v_call: TRBV11-3
cdr3_aa: CSVVRGTNTEAFF; clone_size: .; j_call: TRBJ1-1; d_call: .; v_call: TRBV29-1
cdr3_aa: CASDGDSNQPQHF; clone_size: .; j_call: TRBJ1-5; d_call: .; v_call: TRBV10-1
cdr3_aa: CASSEGTYNEKLFF; clone_size: .; j_call: TRBJ1-4; d_call: .; v_call: TRBV2
cdr3_aa: CASSFGIEQYF; clone_size: .; j_call: TRBJ2-7; d_call: .; v_call: TRBV27
cdr3_aa: CASSERRPSGGYTF; clone_size: few; j_call: TRBJ1-2; d_call: .; v_call: TRBV2
cdr3_aa: CASSQEGGTDTQYF; clone_size: .; j_call: TRBJ2-3; d_call: .; v_call: TRBV7-3
cdr3_aa: CASSLVSSAGELFF; clone_size: few; j_call: TRBJ2-2; d_call: .; v_call: TRBV11-3
cdr3_aa: CASSQVVGAGAGELFF; clone_size: .; j_call: TRBJ2-2; d_call: .; v_call: TRBV3-1
cdr3_aa: CASGGQGSPTRGELFF; clone_size: .; j_call: TRBJ2-2; d_call: TRBD1; v_call: TRBV2
cdr3_aa: CASTGGAFSYEQYF; clone_size: .; j_call: TRBJ2-7; d_call: .; v_call: TRBV2
cdr3_aa: CASSATGTGGADSPLHF; clone_size: .; j_call: TRBJ1-6; d_call: TRBD1; v_call: TRBV11-1
cdr3_aa: CASSQRGGETQYF; clone_size: few; j_call: TRBJ2-5; d_call: .; v_call: TRBV3-1
cdr3_aa: CSARRSGSYNEQFF; clone_size: .; j_call: TRBJ2-1; d_call: .; v_call: TRBV20-1